Listed below are T cell receptor beta chains from one sample, sequenced in a study of cytomegalovirus exposure and HLA in healthy donors. Only in-frame clones appear in the TCRdb table, and some are missing; sequencing was by immunoSEQ multiplex PCR. The data show 130,000 or so clones, more than 8% seen once. Sequencing was performed on PBMCs. These receptors were collected from a middle-aged man in good health and CMV-seronegative. Each CDR3 is given with its conserved first and last residue. D genes are given only for firm matches. Clone size is stated in some rows and not others, as once, few, many or a class when expanded.

j_call	clone_size	d_call	cdr3_length	v_call	cdr3_nt	cdr3_aa
TRBJ1-5	NA	NA	14	TRBV6-6	TGTGCCAGCAGTTCTGCTCCCCAGAAGCAGCCCCAGCATTTT	CASSSAPQKQPQHF
TRBJ2-3	few	TRBD2	17	TRBV5-6	TGTGCCAGCAGATTTCTAGCGGGGGTTCCTCTTACAGATACGCAGTATTTT	CASRFLAGVPLTDTQYF
TRBJ1-5	NA	TRBD1	19	TRBV11-3	TGTGCCAGCAGCTTAGATCAAACAGGGGGAAAGGTGAGCAATCAGCCCCAGCATTTT	CASSLDQTGGKVSNQPQHF
TRBJ2-1	NA	NA	14	TRBV4-1	TGCGCCAGCAGCGGGGGGAGCGGCCTCAATGAGCAGTTCTTC	CASSGGSGLNEQFF
TRBJ2-2	few	TRBD2	19	TRBV19	TGTGCCAGTAGTATAGAGAGCGGGGGCCCATGGGGAAACACCGGGGAGCTGTTTTTT	CASSIESGGPWGNTGELFF
TRBJ1-5	NA	NA	13	TRBV27	TGTGCCAGCAGTTGGGCAAGCAATCAGCCCCAGCATTTT	CASSWASNQPQHF
TRBJ1-2	NA	TRBD1	14	TRBV29-1	TGCAGCGTTGATCCCCTGGCAGGGGGATATGGCTACACCTTC	CSVDPLAGGYGYTF
TRBJ2-7	few	TRBD1	13	TRBV30	TGTGCCTGGAGTCGACAGGGCACCTACGAGCAGTACTTC	CAWSRQGTYEQYF
TRBJ1-1	few	TRBD1	14	TRBV11-1	TGTGCCAGCAGCTTGGTAGGGACAGGGACTGAAGCTTTCTTT	CASSLVGTGTEAFF
TRBJ1-1	few	TRBD1	14	TRBV6-1	TGTGCCAGCAATCTCGGACAGGGAGGCACTGAAGCTTTCTTT	CASNLGQGGTEAFF
TRBJ2-1	NA	NA	16	TRBV5-1	TGCGCCAGCAGCTTGGCCACTAGCTCGGGGTACAATGAGCAGTTCTTC	CASSLATSSGYNEQFF
TRBJ1-1	few	NA	15	TRBV11-2	TGTGCCAGCACCCTCCGAGGGCTCCGGGGCACTGAAGCTTTCTTT	CASTLRGLRGTEAFF
TRBJ2-7	NA	NA	16	TRBV18	TGTGCCAGCTCACCTTACGACCCCCGCGGCGCCTACGAGCAGTACTTC	CASSPYDPRGAYEQYF
TRBJ1-1	few	NA	14	TRBV7-9	TGTGCCAGCAGCTTAGGAGCAGGGGAGACTGAAGCTTTCTTT	CASSLGAGETEAFF
TRBJ2-7	NA	NA	15	TRBV4-2	TGTGCCAGCAGCCAAGAACCAGCGGAGGTCTACGAGCAGTACTTC	CASSQEPAEVYEQYF
TRBJ2-7	few	NA	13	TRBV28	TGTGCCAGCAGTTTACCAGGCTCCTACGAGCAGTACTTC	CASSLPGSYEQYF
TRBJ1-6	few	NA	15	TRBV27	TGTGCCAGCAGTTTCGACCCCGGGGTAAATTCACCCCTCCACTTT	CASSFDPGVNSPLHF
TRBJ2-1	few	NA	13	TRBV6-6	TGTGCCACCGGACAAGGAACCTACAATGAGCAGTTCTTC	CATGQGTYNEQFF
TRBJ2-6	few	TRBD1	17	TRBV7-9	TGTGCCAGCAGCCGGACAGGGGGACGCTCTGGGGCCAACGTCCTGACTTTC	CASSRTGGRSGANVLTF
TRBJ2-7	few	NA	12	TRBV29-1	TGCAGCGTTAGCCAGGGAGGACACGAGCAGTACTTC	CSVSQGGHEQYF
TRBJ1-4	NA	NA	14	TRBV5-1	TGCGCCAGCAGCTTGCACGGCGGCGAGGAAAAACTGTTTTTT	CASSLHGGEEKLFF
TRBJ2-3	few	NA	15	TRBV4-2	TGTGCCAGCAGCGGGGCGGCCTATAGCACAGATACGCAGTATTTT	CASSGAAYSTDTQYF
TRBJ2-5	NA	TRBD2	17	TRBV4-2	TGTGCCAGCAGCCCGACGGGAGCGGGGGGGTACCAAGAGACCCAGTACTTC	CASSPTGAGGYQETQYF
TRBJ1-1	few	NA	13	TRBV4-1	TGCGCCAGCAGCTCCAGGGAGGGTGCAGAAGCTTTCTTT	CASSSREGAEAFF
TRBJ1-5	NA	NA	13	TRBV6-5	TGTGCCACCGGCCGGGGGGAAAATCAGCCCCAGCATTTT	CATGRGENQPQHF
TRBJ1-5	few	TRBD1	15	TRBV23-1	TGCGCCAGCAGTCATGGGACAGTCCAAAATCAGCCCCAGCATTTT	CASSHGTVQNQPQHF
TRBJ1-1	NA	NA	14	TRBV29-1	TGCAGCGTTGACGGTTCGGGCGGCGGGACTGAAGCTTTCTTT	CSVDGSGGGTEAFF
TRBJ1-1	few	TRBD1	13	TRBV30	TGTGCCTGGAGGCAGACAGGGTTCACTGAAGCTTTCTTT	CAWRQTGFTEAFF
TRBJ2-3	NA	TRBD2	18	TRBV13	TGTGCCAGCAGCTTAGGAGGACTAGCCTCAGGCGGCACAGATACGCAGTATTTT	CASSLGGLASGGTDTQYF
TRBJ2-3	few	TRBD2	15	TRBV11-2	TGTGCCAGCAGCAGGGCGGGGGTCGGGACAGATACGCAGTATTTT	CASSRAGVGTDTQYF
TRBJ1-4	NA	NA	14	TRBV27	TGTGCCAGCAGTTCACACAGCCCGGGGGAAAAACTGTTTTTT	CASSSHSPGEKLFF
TRBJ2-7	few	TRBD2	19	TRBV14	TGTGCCAGCAGCCAATCGACTAGCGGGGGGGAATACCCTTCCTACGAGCAGTACTTC	CASSQSTSGGEYPSYEQYF
TRBJ2-3	few	TRBD2	16	TRBV4-1	TGCGCCAGCAGCCAAGATTCCGCGGGGGGTTTGGGTACGCAGTATTTT	CASSQDSAGGLGTQYF
TRBJ2-5	NA	TRBD2	16	TRBV2	TGTGCCAGCAGTGGGGGTAGCGGGGGGTACCAAGAGACCCAGTACTTC	CASSGGSGGYQETQYF
TRBJ1-1	NA	TRBD1	15	TRBV7-3	TGTGCCAGCAGCGCTAAACAGGGGCTGAACACTGAAGCTTTCTTT	CASSAKQGLNTEAFF
TRBJ1-2	NA	TRBD1	14	TRBV19	TGTGCCAGTAGTATAGATGGGACAGGGGGAGGCTACACCTTC	CASSIDGTGGGYTF
TRBJ2-2	NA	TRBD2	17	TRBV9	TGTGCCAGCAGCGTAGAGGGGCTAGCGGACAACACCGGGGAGCTGTTTTTT	CASSVEGLADNTGELFF
TRBJ2-7	few	NA	14	TRBV7-9	TGTGCCAGCAGCTCCCGACAGGTTGGCTACGAGCAGTACTTC	CASSSRQVGYEQYF
TRBJ1-6	NA	TRBD1	14	TRBV28	TGTGCCAGCAGCCCACAGGGGCAAAATTCACCCCTCCACTTT	CASSPQGQNSPLHF